The T cell receptor (beta chain) described here comes from a study of neurological immune-mediated disorders. Study-level findings and limits: TCR clonal expansion peaked in HTLV-1-associated myelopathy patients and was lowest in multiple sclerosis patients. TCR-beta repertoires seemed private in all groups, with no expanded CDR3 amino acid sequences shared.

As for the cDNA, it was generated by 5'RACE with 10-nucleotide random UMIs. From the 5' RACE reads, TCRdb called clonotypes with MiXCR, one entry per CDR3 protein. This table has under 80,000 distinct CDR3 sequences, over 12% appearing once. At least ten counts were recorded for this clonotype. Its specificity is unknown. In Maryland, USA, blood bank volunteers were the healthy controls. The sequence was obtained from a woman between 50 and 59 years old in good health. The sequencing input was PBMCs.

The DNA of the CDR3 is TGCAGTGCTAGTACCGGGACAGGGGGCTCACCCCTCCACTTT. Its protein product is CSASTGTGGSPLHF. The chain recombines TRBV20-1 with TRBJ1-6; TRBD1 aligns across 12 bases. After removal of 3 bases from V and 10 bases from J, the junction contained 4 bases not matched to a gene. CDR1 and CDR2 from the germline V gene are DFQATT and SNEGSKA (reference sequence). The CDR3 runs 14 residues.